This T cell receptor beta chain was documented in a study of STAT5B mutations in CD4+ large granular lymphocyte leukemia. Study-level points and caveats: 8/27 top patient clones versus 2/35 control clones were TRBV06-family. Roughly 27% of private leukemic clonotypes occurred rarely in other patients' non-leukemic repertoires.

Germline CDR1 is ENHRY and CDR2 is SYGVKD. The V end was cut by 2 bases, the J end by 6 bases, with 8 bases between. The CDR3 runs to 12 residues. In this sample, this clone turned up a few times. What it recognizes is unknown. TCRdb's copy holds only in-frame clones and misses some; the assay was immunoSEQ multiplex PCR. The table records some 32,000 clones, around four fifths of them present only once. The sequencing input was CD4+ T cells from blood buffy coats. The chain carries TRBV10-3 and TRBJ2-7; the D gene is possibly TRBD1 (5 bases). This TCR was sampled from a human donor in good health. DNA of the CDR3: TGTGCCATCAGTGAGGGGGCCAGCGAGCAGTACTTC. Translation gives CAISEGASEQYF.